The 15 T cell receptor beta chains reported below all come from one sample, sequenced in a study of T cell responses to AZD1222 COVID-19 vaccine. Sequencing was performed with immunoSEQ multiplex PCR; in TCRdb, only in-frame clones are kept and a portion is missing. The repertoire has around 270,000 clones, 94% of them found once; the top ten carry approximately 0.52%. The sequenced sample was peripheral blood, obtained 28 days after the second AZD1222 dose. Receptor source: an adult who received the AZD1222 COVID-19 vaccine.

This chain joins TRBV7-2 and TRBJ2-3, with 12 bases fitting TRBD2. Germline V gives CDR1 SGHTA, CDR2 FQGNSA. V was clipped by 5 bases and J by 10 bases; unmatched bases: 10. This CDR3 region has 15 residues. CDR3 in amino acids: CASSLQTSGSRSQYF. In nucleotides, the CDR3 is TGTGCCAGCAGCCTCCAGACTAGCGGGAGTAGGTCGCAGTATTTT.

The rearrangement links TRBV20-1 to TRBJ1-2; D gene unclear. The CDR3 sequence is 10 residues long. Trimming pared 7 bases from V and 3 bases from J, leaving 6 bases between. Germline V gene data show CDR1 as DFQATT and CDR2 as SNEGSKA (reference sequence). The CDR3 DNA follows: TGCAGTGTCCCTCACTATGGCTACACCTTC. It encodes CSVPHYGYTF.

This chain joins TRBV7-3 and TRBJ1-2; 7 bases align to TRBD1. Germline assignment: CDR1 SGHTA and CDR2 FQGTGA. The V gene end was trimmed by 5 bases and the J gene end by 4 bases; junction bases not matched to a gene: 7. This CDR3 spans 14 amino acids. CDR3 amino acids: CASSATGQPYGYTF. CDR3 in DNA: TGTGCCAGCAGCGCCACGGGACAGCCCTATGGCTACACCTTC.

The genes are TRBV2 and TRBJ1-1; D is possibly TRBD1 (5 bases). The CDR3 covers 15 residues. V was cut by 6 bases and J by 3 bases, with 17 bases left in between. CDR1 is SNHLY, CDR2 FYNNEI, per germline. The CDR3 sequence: CASRRREGRDTEAFF. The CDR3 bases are TGTGCCAGCAGAAGGCGGGAGGGGAGGGACACTGAAGCTTTCTTT.

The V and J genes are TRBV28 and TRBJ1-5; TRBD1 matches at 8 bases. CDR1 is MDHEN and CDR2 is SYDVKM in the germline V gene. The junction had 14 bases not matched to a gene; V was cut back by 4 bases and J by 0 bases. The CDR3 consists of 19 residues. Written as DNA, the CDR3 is TGTGCCAGCAGTTCCGATTATCCCCCAGACAGGGGTAGCAATCAGCCCCAGCATTTT. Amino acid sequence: CASSSDYPPDRGSNQPQHF.

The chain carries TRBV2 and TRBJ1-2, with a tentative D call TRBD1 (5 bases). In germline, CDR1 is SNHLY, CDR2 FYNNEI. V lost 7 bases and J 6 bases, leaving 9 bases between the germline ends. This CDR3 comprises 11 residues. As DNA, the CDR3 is TGTGCCAGCACCCTAGGGGATGGCTACACCTTC. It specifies CASTLGDGYTF.

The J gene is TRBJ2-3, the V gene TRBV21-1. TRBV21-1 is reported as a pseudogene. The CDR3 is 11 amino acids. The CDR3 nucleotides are TGTGCCAGCATTGAGACCGATACGCAGTATTTT. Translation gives CASIETDTQYF.

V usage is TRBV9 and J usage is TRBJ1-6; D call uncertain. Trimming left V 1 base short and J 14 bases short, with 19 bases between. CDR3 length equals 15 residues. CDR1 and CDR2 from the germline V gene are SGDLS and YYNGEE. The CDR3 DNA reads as TGTGCCAGCAGCGTAAGGCCCGGGCAAGACTCGTCCCTCCACTTT. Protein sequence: CASSVRPGQDSSLHF.

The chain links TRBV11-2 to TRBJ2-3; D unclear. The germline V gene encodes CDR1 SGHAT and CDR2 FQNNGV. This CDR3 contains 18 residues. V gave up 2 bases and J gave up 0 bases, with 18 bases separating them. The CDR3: CASSLTWNSNPSTDTQYF. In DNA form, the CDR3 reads TGTGCCAGCAGCTTAACTTGGAACAGCAATCCTAGCACAGATACGCAGTATTTT.

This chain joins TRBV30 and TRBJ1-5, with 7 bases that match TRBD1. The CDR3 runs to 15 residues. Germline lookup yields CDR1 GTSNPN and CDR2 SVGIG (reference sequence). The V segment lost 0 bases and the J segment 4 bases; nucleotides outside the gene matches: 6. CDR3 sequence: CAWSVQGGGNQPQHF. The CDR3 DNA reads TGTGCCTGGAGTGTACAAGGGGGCGGGAATCAGCCCCAGCATTTT.

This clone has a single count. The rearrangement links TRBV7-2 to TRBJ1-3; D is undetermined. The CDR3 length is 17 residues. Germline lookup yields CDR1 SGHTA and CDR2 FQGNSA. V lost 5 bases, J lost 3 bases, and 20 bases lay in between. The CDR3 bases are TGTGCCAGCAGCCAATCGCCCCCGGTGGGGTTTGGAAACACCATATATTTT. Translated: CASSQSPPVGFGNTIYF.

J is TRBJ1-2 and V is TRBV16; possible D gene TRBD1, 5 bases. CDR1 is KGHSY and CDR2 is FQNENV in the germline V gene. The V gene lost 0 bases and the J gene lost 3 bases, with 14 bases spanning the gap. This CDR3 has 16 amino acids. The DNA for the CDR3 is TGTGCCAGCAGCCAATCCCGACGACCGGGGGACTATGGCTACACCTTC. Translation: CASSQSRRPGDYGYTF.

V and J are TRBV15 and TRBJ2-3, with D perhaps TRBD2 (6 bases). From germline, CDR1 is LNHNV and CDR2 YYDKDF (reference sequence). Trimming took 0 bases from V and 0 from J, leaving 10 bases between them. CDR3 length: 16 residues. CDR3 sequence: CATSREGGFSTDTQYF. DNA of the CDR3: TGTGCCACCAGCAGAGAAGGAGGGTTCAGCACAGATACGCAGTATTTT.

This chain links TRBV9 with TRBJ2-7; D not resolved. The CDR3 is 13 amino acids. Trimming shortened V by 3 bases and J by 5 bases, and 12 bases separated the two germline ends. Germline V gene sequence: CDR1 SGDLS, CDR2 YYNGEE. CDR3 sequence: CASSAGPNNEQYF. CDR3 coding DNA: TGTGCCAGCAGCGCCGGGCCAAACAACGAGCAGTACTTC.

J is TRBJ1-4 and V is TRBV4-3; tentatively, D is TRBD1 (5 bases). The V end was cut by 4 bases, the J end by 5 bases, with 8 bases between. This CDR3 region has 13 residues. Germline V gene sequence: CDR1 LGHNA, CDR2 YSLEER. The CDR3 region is CASSRDLNEKLFF. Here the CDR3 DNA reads TGCGCCAGCAGCCGGGACCTCAATGAAAAACTGTTTTTT.